The present entry profiles one T cell receptor beta chain with its context. This entry is derived from a study of blood T cell repertoires in COVID-19. Background on the study: Some COVID-19 samples were acute and others convalescent; all came from the United States, Italy and Spain.

The CDR3 is 12 amino acids. V was shortened by 0 bases and J by 6 bases, with 9 bases between the two germline ends. The germline gives CDR1 GTSNPN, CDR2 SVGIG (reference sequence). In the original processing: It was from reference gene primer amplification that nucleated cell counts were estimated. Profiling relied on immunoSEQ multiplex PCR, and the TCRdb table lists in-frame clones only, not all of them. That table gives V, J and clone size, and the DNA gave D and trimming. The sample contains about 130,000 clones, approximately 86% of which appear only once. This chain links TRBV30 with TRBJ2-7, with a tentative D call TRBD2 (5 bases). The receptor comes from a woman in her 70s with COVID-19, enrolled during active disease. Material for sequencing was peripheral blood. The DNA for the CDR3 is TGTGCCTGGAGTGTGGAGGATATCGAGCAGTACTTC. This translates into CAWSVEDIEQYF.